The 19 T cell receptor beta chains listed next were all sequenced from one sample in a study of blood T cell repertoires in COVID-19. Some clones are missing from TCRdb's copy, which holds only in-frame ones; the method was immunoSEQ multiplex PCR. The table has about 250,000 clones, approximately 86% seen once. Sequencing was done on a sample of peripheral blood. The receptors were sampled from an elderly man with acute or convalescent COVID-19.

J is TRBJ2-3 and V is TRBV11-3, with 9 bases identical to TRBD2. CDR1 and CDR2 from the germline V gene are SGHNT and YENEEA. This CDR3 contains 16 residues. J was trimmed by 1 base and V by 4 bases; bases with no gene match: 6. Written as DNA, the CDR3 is TGTGCCAGCAGCTCGCGGGGGGGGGCGCGCACAGATACGCAGTATTTT. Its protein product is CASSSRGGARTDTQYF.

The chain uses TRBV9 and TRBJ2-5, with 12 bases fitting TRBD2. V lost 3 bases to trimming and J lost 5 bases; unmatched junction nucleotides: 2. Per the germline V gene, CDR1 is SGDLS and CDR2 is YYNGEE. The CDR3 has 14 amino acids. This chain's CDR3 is CASSGLAGEETQYF. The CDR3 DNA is TGTGCCAGCAGCGGACTAGCGGGGGAGGAGACCCAGTACTTC.

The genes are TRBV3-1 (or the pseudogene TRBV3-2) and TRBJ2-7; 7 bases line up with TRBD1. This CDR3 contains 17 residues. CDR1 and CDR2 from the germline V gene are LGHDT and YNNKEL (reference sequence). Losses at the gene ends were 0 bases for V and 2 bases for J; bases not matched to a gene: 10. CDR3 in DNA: TGTGCCAGCAGCCAAGATAAGTTGAGCGGACAGGCCTACGAGCAGTACTTC. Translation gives CASSQDKLSGQAYEQYF.

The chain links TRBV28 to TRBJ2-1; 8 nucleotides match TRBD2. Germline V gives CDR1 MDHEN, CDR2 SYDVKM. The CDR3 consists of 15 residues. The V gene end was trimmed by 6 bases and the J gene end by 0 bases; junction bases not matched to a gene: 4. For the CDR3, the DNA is TGTGCCAGCAGGGAAAGCGGGAGCTCCTACAATGAGCAGTTCTTC. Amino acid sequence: CASRESGSSYNEQFF.

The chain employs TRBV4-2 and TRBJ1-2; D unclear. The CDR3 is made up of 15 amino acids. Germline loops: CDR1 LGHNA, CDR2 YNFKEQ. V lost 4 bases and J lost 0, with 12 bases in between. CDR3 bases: TGTGCCAGCAGCCGAGACCCGGTAGCTAACTATGGCTACACCTTC. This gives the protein CASSRDPVANYGYTF.

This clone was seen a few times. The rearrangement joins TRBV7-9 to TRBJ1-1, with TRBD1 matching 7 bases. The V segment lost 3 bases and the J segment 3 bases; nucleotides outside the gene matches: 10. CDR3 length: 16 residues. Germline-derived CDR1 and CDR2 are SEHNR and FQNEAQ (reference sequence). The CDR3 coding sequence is TGTGCCAGCAGCTTGGCCCTAGGGGGCGCGTACACTGAAGCTTTCTTT. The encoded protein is CASSLALGGAYTEAFF.

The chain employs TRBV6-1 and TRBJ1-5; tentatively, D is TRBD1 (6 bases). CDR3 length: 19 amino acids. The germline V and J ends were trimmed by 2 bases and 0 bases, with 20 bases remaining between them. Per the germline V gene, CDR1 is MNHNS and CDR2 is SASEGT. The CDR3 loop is CASSEKMGAAPYSNQPQHF. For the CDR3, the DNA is TGTGCCAGCAGTGAAAAAATGGGGGCTGCCCCTTATAGCAATCAGCCCCAGCATTTT.

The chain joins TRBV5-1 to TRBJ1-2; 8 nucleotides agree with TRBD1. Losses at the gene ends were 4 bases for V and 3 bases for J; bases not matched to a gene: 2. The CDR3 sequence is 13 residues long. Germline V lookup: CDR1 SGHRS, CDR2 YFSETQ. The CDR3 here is CASSVTGDYGYTF. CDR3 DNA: TGCGCCAGCAGCGTGACAGGGGACTATGGCTACACCTTC. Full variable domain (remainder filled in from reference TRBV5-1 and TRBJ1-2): KAGVTQTPRYLIKTRGQQVTLSCSPISGHRSVSWYQQTPGQGLQFLFEYFSETQRNKGNFPGRFSGRQFSNSRSEMNVSTLELGDSALYLCASSVTGDYGYTFGSGTRLTVV.

The CDR3 region is CASSFGTGRTEAFF. CDR3 in DNA: TGTGCCAGCAGCTTCGGGACAGGGCGAACTGAAGCTTTCTTT. The V gene is TRBV3-1 (or the pseudogene TRBV3-2), the J gene TRBJ1-1, with 9 nucleotides matching TRBD1. This CDR3 has 14 amino acids. V shed 5 bases, J shed 5 bases, and the junction held 6 bases outside the gene matches. Germline CDR1 is LGHDT and CDR2 is YNNKEL (reference sequence).

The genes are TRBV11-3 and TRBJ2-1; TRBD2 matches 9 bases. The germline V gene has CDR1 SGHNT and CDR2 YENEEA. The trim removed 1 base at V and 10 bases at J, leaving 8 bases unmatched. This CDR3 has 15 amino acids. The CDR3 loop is CASSLVGGGAGEQFF. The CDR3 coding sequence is TGTGCCAGCAGCTTAGTTGGCGGGGGGGCCGGAGAGCAGTTCTTC.

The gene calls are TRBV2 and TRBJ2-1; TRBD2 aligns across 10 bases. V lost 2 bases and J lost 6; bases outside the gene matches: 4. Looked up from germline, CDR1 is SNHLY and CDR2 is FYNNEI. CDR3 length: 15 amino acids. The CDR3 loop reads CASSERVAGGNEQFF. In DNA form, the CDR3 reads TGTGCCAGCAGTGAAAGGGTAGCGGGGGGCAATGAGCAGTTCTTC.

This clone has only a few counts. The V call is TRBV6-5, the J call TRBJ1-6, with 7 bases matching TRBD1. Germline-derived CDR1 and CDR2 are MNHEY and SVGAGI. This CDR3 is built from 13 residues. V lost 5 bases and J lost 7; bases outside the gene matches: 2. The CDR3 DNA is TGTGCCAGCAGTAACAGGGGAAATTCACCCCTCCACTTT. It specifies CASSNRGNSPLHF.

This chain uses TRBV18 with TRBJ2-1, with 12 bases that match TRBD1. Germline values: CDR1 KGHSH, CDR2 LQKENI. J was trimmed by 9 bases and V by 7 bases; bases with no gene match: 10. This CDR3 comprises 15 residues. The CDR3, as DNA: TGTGCCAGCTTACTCCCGGGACAGGGGGCAGGTGAGCAGTTCTTC. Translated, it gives CASLLPGQGAGEQFF.

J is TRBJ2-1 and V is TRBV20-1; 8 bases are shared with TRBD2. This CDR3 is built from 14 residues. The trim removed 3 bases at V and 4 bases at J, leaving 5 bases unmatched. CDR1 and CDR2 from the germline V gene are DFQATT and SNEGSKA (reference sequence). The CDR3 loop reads CSASASGRYNEQFF. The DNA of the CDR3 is TGCAGTGCTAGTGCTAGCGGGCGATACAATGAGCAGTTCTTC.

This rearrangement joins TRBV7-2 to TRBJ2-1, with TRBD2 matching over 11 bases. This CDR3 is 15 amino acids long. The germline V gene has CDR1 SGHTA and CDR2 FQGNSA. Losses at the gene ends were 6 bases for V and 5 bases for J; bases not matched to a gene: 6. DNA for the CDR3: TGTGCCAGCAGAACGACTAGCGGGGATAACAATGAGCAGTTCTTC. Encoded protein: CASRTTSGDNNEQFF.

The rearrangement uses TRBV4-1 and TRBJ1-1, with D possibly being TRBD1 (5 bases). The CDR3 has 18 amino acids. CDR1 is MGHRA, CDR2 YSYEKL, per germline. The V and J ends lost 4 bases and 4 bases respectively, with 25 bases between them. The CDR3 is CASSLLAGGVRGVTEAFF. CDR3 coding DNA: TGCGCCAGCAGCCTTCTAGCGGGGGGGGTGAGGGGAGTCACTGAAGCTTTCTTT.

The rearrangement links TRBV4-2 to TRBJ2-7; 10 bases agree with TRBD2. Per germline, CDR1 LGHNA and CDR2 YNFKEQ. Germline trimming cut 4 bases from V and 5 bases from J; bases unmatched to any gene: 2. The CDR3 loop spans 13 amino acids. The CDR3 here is CASSRLAGDEQYF. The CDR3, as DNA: TGTGCCAGCAGCCGCCTAGCGGGAGACGAGCAGTACTTC.

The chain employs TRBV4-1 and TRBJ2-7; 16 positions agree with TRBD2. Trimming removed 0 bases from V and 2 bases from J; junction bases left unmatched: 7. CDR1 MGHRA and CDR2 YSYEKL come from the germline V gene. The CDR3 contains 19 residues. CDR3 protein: CASSQERGLAGGPTYEQYF. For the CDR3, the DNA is TGCGCCAGCAGCCAAGAGCGGGGACTAGCGGGGGGGCCTACCTACGAGCAGTACTTC.

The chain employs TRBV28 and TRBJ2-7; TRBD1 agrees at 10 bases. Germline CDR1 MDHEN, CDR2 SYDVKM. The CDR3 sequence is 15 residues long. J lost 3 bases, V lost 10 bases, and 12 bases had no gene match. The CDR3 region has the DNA TGTGCCACAGGGCCCCCCGGGACAGGGGTCTACGAGCAGTACTTC. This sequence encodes CATGPPGTGVYEQYF. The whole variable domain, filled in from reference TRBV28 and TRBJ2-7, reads DVKVTQSSRYLVKRTGEKVFLECVQDMDHENMFWYRQDPGLGLRLIYFSYDVKMKEKGDIPEGYSVSREKKERFSLILESASTNQTSMYLCATGPPGTGVYEQYFGPGTRLTVT.